This T cell receptor beta chain appears in the sequencing data of a study of blood T cell repertoires in COVID-19. As for the study in general: The United States, Italy and Spain provided the acute and convalescent COVID-19 samples. T cells, B-cell-depleted T cells, or PBMCs provided the cDNA or gDNA that served as material.

CDR1 is LNHDA, CDR2 SQIVND, per germline (reference sequence). This CDR3 is built from 13 residues. The V gene lost 5 bases and the J gene lost 9 bases, with 16 bases spanning the gap. Authors' methods: Estimated nucleated cell counts came from reference gene primer amplification. Profiling relied on immunoSEQ multiplex PCR, and the TCRdb table lists in-frame clones only, not all of them. That table is the source of V, J and clone size, and D and trimming were worked out from the DNA. This table holds 200,000 to 250,000 clones, approximately 85% found once. The receptor was isolated from a man over 45 who had recovered from COVID-19. The rearrangement joins TRBV19 to TRBJ1-2; unclear D gene. Sequencing input: peripheral blood. The CDR3, as DNA: TGTGCCAGTAGTGGATCTTGGGAGCCGCGCTACACCTTC. This gives the protein CASSGSWEPRYTF.